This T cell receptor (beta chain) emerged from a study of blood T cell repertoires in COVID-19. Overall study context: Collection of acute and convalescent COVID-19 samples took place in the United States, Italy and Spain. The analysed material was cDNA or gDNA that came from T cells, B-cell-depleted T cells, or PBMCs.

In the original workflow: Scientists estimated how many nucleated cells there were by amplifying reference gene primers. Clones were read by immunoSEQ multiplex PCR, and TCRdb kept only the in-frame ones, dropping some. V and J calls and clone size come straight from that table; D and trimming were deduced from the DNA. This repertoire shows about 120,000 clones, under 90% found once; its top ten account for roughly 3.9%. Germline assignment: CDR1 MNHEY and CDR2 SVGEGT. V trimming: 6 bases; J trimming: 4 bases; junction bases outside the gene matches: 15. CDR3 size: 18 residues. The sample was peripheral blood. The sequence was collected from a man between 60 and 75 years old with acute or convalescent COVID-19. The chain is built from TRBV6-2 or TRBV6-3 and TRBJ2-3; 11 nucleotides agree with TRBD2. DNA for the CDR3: TGTGCCAGCAGCTCAGTACTAGCGGGAGACGGATGGGCAGATACGCAGTATTTT. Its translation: CASSSVLAGDGWADTQYF.